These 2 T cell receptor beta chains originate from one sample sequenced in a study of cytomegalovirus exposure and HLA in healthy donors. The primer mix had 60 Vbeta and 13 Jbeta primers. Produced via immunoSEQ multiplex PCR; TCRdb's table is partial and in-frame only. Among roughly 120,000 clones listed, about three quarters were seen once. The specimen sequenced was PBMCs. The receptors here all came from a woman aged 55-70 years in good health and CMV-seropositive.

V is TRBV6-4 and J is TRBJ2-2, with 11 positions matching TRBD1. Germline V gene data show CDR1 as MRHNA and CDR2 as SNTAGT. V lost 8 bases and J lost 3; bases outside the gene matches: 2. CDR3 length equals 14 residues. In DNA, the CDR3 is TGTGCCAGCGCGGGACAGGGGGACACCGGGGAGCTGTTTTTT. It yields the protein CASAGQGDTGELFF.

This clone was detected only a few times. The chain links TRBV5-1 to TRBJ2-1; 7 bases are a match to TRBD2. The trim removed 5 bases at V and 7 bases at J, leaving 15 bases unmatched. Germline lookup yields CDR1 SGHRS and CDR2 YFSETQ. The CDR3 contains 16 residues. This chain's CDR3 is CASSPRGGVNLNEQFF. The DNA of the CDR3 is TGCGCCAGCAGTCCCCGGGGAGGGGTTAACCTTAATGAGCAGTTCTTC.